This note documents a single T cell receptor beta chain sequence. What it binds is unknown. Trimming at V came to 3 bases and at J to 6 bases, leaving 2 bases not matched to a gene. CDR3 length: 13 amino acids. The V gene's germline CDR1 is SGHVS and CDR2 FNYEAQ. This sample is drawn from a study of cytomegalovirus exposure and HLA in healthy donors. Study results and limitations: TCR beta sequences numbering 15,000 to 20,000 were associated with HLA alleles at 0.05 false discovery rate in a later analysis. When analyzed later, the rates of TCR association showed variation by HLA locus, with DRB1 the most and HLA-C the fewest.

Vbeta (60) and Jbeta (13) primers were used in the PCR. The data were produced by immunoSEQ multiplex PCR, yet TCRdb's version contains in-frame clones alone and is incomplete. The sample lists 140,000 or so clones, under 90% occurring once. The V gene is TRBV7-6, the J gene TRBJ2-1; TRBD2 matches at 7 bases. The sequencing sample was made of PBMCs. This receptor was obtained from a boy aged 2-9 years in good health and CMV-seronegative. CDR3 DNA: TGTGCCAGCAGCTTGGGGGGGGGCAATGAGCAGTTCTTC. Amino acid sequence: CASSLGGGNEQFF.